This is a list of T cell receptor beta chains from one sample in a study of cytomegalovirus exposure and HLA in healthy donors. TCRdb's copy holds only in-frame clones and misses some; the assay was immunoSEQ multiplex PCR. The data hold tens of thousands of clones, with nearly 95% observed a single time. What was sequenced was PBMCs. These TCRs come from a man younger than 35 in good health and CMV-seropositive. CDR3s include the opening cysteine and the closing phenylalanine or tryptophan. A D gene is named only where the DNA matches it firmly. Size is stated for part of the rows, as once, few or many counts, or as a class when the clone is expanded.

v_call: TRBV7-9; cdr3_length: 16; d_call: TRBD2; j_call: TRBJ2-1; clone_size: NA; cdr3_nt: TGTGCCAGCAGCGGCCTGACTAGCGGGAGTGGAGATGAGCAGTTCTTC; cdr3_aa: CASSGLTSGSGDEQFF
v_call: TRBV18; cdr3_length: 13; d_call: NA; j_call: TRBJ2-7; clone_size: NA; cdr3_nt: TGTGCCAGCTCACACAGGGAGTCCTACGAGCAGTACTTC; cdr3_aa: CASSHRESYEQYF
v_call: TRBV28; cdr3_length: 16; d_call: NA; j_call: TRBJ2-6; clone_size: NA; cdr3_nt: TGTGCCAGCAGTACCTACGGAGGCTCTGGGGCCAACGTCCTGACTTTC; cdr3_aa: CASSTYGGSGANVLTF
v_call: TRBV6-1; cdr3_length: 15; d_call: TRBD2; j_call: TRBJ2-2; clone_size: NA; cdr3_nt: TGTGCCAGCAGTCCTAGCGGTTGGGACACCGGGGAGCTGTTTTTT; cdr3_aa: CASSPSGWDTGELFF
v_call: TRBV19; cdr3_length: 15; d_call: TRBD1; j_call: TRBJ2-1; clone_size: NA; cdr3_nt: TGTGCCAGTAGTATGGACAGGGGGCTCTACAATGAGCAGTTCTTC; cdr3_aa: CASSMDRGLYNEQFF
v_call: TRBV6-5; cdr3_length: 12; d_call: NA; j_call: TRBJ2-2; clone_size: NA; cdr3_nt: TGTGCCAGCAGTCCTGAGATCGGGGAGCTGTTTTTT; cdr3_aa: CASSPEIGELFF
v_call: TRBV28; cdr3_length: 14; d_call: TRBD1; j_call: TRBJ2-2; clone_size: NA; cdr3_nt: TGTGCCAGCAGAAGGACAGGAGGTAACGGGGAGCTGTTTTTT; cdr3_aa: CASRRTGGNGELFF
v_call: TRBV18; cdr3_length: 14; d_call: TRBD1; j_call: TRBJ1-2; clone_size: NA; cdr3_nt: TGTGCCAGCTCACGGACAGGAGAAAACTATGGCTACACCTTC; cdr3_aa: CASSRTGENYGYTF
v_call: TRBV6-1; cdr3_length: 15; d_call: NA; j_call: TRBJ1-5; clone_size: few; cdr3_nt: TGTGCCAGCAGTGAAGATGTGGAGGGGACTCAGCCCCAGCATTTT; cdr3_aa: CASSEDVEGTQPQHF
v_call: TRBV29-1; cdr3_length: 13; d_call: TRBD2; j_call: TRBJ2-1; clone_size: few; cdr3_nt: TGCAGCGTTGGAGCTAGCGGGAGGAATGAGCAGTTCTTC; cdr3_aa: CSVGASGRNEQFF
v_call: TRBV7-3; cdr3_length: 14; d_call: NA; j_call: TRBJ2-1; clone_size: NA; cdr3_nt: TGTGCCAGCAGCTCGACCGACTCCCTCAATGAGCAGTTCTTC; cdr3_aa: CASSSTDSLNEQFF
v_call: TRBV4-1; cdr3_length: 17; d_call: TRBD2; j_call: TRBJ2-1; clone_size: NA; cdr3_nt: TGCGCCAGCAGCCAGGGACCCGGGACTAGCGGGCGGAACGAGCAGTTCTTC; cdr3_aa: CASSQGPGTSGRNEQFF
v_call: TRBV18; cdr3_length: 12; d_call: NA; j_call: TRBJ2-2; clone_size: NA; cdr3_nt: TGTGCCAGCTCTCGCAGGGAAGGGGAGCTGTTTTTT; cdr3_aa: CASSRREGELFF
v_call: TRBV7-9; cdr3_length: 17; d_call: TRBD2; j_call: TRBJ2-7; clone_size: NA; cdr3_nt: TGTGCCAGCAGCTACCACCCGGGACTAAGGCTCATCGGCGAGCAGTACTTC; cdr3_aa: CASSYHPGLRLIGEQYF
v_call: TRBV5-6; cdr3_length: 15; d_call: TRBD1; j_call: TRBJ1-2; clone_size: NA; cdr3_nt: TGTGCCAGTACCCTTGGGGACAGGGAGGCCTATGGCTACACCTTC; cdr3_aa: CASTLGDREAYGYTF
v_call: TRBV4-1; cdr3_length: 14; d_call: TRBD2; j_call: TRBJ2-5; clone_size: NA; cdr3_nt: TGCGCCAGCAGCCGCGTACTAGCGGAAGAGACCCAGTACTTC; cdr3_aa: CASSRVLAEETQYF
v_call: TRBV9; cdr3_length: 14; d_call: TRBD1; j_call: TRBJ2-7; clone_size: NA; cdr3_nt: TGTGCCAGCAGCGCCGGGACAGGGCCCTACGAGCAGTACTTC; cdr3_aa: CASSAGTGPYEQYF
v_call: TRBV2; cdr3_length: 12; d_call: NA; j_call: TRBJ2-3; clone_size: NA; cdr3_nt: TGTGCCAGCAGTGGGACTGCAGATACGCAGTATTTT; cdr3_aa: CASSGTADTQYF
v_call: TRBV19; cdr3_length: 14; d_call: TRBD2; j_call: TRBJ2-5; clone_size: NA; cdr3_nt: TGTGCCAGTAGTAAGGCGGGAGCGCAAGAGACCCAGTACTTC; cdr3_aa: CASSKAGAQETQYF
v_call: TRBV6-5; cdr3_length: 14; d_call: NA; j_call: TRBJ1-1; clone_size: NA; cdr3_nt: TGTGCCAGCAGTTACTCGACAGAGAACACTGAAGCTTTCTTT; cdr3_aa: CASSYSTENTEAFF
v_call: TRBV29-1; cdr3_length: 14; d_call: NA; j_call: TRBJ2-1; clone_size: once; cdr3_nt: TGCAGCGTTGAACAAATGAAGGCGGACAATGAGCAGTTCTTC; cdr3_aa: CSVEQMKADNEQFF
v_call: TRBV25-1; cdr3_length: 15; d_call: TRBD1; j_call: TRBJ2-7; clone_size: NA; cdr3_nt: TGTGCCAGCAGTACAGGACAGGGGATTCCCCACGAGCAGTACTTC; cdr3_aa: CASSTGQGIPHEQYF
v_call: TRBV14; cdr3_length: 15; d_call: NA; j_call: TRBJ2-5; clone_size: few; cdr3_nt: TGTGCCAGCAGCCAAGGATGGCGGGCCCAAGAGACCCAGTACTTC; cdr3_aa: CASSQGWRAQETQYF
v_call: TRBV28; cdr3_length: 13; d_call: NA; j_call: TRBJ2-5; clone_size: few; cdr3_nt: TGTGCCAGCAGTTTATCGGGGGTGGAGACCCAGTACTTC; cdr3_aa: CASSLSGVETQYF
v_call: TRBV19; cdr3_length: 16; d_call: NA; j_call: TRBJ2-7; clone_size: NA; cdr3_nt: TGTGCCAGTAGTATTAGATCGGGAAATGTTGGCTACGAGCAGTACTTC; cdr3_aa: CASSIRSGNVGYEQYF
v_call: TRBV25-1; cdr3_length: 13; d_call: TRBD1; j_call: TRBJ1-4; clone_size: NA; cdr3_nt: TGTGCCAGCATGGACAGGATTAATGAAAAACTGTTTTTT; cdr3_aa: CASMDRINEKLFF
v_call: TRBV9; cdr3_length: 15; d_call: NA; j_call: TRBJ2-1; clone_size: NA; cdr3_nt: TGTGCCAGCAGCGTAGGAACTAGCTCCTACAATGAGCAGTTCTTC; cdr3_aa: CASSVGTSSYNEQFF
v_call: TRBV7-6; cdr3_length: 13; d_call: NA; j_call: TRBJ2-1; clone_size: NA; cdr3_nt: TGTGCCAGCAGCTTATCCAGGGGCCATGAGCAGTTCTTC; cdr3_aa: CASSLSRGHEQFF
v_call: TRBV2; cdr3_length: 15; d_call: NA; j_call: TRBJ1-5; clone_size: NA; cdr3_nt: TGTGCCAGCAGTCGGGACTCCCCGGGCGATCAGCCCCAGCATTTT; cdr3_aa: CASSRDSPGDQPQHF
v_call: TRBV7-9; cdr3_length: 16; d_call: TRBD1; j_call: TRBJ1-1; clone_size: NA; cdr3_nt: TGTGCCAGCAGCTCGGCATCCGGGACAGTGAACACTGAAGCTTTCTTT; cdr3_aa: CASSSASGTVNTEAFF
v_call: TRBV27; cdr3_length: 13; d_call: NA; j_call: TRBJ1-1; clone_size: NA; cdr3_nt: TGTGCCAGCTCCTGGCGGGCGAACACTGAAGCTTTCTTT; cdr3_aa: CASSWRANTEAFF
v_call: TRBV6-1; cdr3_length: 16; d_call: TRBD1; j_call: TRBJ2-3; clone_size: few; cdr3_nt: TGTGCCAGCAGTGCCCAGACAGGGGGTAGCACAGATACGCAGTATTTT; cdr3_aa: CASSAQTGGSTDTQYF
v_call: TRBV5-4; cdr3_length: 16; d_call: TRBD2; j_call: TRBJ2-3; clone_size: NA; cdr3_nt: TGTGCCAGCAGCCCGGGACTAGCGGGATGGGGAGATACGCAGTATTTT; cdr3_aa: CASSPGLAGWGDTQYF
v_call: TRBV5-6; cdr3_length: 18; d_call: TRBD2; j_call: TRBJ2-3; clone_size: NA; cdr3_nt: TGTGCCAGCACCCGATCGGGACTAGCGGGAGGGCCAGGAGATACGCAGTATTTT; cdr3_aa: CASTRSGLAGGPGDTQYF
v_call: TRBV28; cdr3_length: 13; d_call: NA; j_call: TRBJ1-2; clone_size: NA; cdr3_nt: TGTGCCAGCAGTATTGACAGCTCCTATGGCTACACCTTC; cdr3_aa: CASSIDSSYGYTF
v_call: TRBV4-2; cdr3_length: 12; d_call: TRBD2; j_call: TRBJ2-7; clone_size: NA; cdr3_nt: TGTGCCAGCAGCCCGGGGGGGTACGAGCAGTACTTC; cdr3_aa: CASSPGGYEQYF
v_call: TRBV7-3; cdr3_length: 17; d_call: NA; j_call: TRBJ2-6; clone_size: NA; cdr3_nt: TGTGCCAGCAGCTTAAAGGGGACATCCTCTGGGGCCAACGTCCTGACTTTC; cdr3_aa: CASSLKGTSSGANVLTF
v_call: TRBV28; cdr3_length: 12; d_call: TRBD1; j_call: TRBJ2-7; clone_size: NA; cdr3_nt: TGTGCCAGCAAGGGACAGGGGAGCGAGCAGTACTTC; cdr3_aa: CASKGQGSEQYF
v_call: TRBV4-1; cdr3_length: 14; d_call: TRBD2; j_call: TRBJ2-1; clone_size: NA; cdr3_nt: TGCGCCAGCAGCCAAGGACTAGCCGACAATGAGCAGTTCTTC; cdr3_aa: CASSQGLADNEQFF
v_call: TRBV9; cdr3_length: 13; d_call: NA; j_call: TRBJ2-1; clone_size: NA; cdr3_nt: TGTGCCAGCAGCGTAGGGGGCCTCGATGAGCAGTTCTTC; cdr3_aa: CASSVGGLDEQFF
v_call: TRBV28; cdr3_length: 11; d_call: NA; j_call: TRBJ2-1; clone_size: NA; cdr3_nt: TGTGCCAGCAGCCCCCTCGATGAGCAGTTCTTC; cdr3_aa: CASSPLDEQFF